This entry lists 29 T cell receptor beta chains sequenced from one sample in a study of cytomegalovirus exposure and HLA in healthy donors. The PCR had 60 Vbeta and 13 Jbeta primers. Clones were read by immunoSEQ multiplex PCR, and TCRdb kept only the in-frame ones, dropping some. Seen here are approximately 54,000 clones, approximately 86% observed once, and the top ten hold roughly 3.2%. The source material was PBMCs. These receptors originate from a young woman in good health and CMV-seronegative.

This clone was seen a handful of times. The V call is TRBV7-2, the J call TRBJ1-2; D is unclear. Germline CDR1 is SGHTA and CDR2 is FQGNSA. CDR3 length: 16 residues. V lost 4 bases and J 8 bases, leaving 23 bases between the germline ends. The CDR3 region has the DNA TGTGCCAGCAGCTATACCCCCGGTCCAGGCCGGGGAGGCTACACCTTC. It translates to CASSYTPGPGRGGYTF. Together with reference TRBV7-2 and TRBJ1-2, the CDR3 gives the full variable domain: GAGVSQSPSNKVTEKGKDVELRCDPISGHTALYWYRQSLGQGLEFLIYFQGNSAPDKSGLPSDRFSAERTGGSVSTLTIQRTQQEDSAVYLCASSYTPGPGRGGYTFGSGTRLTVV.

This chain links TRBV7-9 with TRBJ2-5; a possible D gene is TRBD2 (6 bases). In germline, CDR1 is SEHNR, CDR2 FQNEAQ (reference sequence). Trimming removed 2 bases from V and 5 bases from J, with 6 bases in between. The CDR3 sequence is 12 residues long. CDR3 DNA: TGTGCCAGCAGCTTAAGCGGGGAGACCCAGTACTTC. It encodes CASSLSGETQYF.

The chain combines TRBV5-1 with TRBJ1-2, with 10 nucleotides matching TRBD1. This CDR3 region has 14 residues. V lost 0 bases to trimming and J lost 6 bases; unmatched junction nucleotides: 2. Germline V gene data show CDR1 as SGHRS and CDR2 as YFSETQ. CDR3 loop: CASSLEGTGDGYTF. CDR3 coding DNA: TGCGCCAGCAGCTTGGAAGGGACAGGGGATGGCTACACCTTC.

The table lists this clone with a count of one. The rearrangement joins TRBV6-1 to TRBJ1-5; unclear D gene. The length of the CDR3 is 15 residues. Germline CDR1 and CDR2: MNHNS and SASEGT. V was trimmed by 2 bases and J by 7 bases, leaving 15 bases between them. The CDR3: CASSELEGIRQPQHF. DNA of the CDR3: TGTGCCAGCAGTGAATTGGAGGGAATACGCCAGCCCCAGCATTTT.

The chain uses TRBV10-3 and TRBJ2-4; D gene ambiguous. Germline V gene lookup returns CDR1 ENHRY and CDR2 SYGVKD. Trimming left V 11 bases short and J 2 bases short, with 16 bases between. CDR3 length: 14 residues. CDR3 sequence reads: CAALAPGSKNIQYF. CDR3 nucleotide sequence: TGTGCCGCCTTGGCCCCAGGTTCCAAAAACATTCAGTACTTC.

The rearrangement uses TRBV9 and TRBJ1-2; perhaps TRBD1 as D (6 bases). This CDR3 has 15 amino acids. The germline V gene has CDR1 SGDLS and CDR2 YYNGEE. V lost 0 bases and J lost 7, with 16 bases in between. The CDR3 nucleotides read TGTGCCAGCAGCGTAGCTACCGGGGGGCGCAGTGGCTACACCTTC. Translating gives CASSVATGGRSGYTF. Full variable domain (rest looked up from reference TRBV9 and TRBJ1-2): DSGVTQTPKHLITATGQRVTLRCSPRSGDLSVYWYQQSLDQGLQFLIQYYNGEERAKGNILERFSAQQFPDLHSELNLSSLELGDSALYFCASSVATGGRSGYTFGSGTRLTVV.

The CDR3 nucleotides are TGCGCCAGCAGCTCACAGGGGGCGCGGGAGACCCAGTACTTC. This sequence encodes CASSSQGARETQYF. This chain uses TRBV5-1 with TRBJ2-5; 9 nucleotides agree with TRBD1. V shed 3 bases, J shed 5 bases, and the junction held 5 bases outside the gene matches. The CDR3 has 14 residues. Looked up from germline, CDR1 is SGHRS and CDR2 is YFSETQ.

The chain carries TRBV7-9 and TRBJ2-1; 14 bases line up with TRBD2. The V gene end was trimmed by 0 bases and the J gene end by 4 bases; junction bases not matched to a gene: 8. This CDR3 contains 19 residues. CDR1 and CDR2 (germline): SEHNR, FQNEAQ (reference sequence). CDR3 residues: CASSLAGLAGASGYNEQFF. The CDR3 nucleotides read TGTGCCAGCAGCTTAGCGGGACTAGCGGGAGCCTCCGGATACAATGAGCAGTTCTTC. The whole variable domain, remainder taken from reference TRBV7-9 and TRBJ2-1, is DTGVSQNPRHKITKRGQNVTFRCDPISEHNRLYWYRQTLGQGPEFLTYFQNEAQLEKSRLLSDRFSAERPKGSFSTLEIQRTEQGDSAMYLCASSLAGLAGASGYNEQFFGPGTRLTVL.

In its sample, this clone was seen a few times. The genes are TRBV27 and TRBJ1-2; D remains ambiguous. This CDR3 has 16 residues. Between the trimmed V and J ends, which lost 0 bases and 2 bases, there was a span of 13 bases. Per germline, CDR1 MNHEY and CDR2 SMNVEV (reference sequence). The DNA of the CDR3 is TGTGCCAGCAGTTTATCCCCTTTTGTAGTCAACTATGGCTACACCTTC. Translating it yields CASSLSPFVVNYGYTF.

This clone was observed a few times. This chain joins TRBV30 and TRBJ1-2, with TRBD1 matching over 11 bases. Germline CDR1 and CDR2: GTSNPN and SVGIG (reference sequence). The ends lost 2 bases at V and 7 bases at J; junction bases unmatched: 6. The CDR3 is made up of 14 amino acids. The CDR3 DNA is TGTGCCTGGAGTAGGACAGGGGGCGCATCTGGCTACACCTTC. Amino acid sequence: CAWSRTGGASGYTF. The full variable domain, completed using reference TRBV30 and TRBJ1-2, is SQTIHQWPATLVQPVGSPLSLECTVEGTSNPNLYWYRQAAGRGLQLLFYSVGIGQISSEVPQNLSASRPQDRQFILSSKKLLLSDSGFYLCAWSRTGGASGYTFGSGTRLTVV.

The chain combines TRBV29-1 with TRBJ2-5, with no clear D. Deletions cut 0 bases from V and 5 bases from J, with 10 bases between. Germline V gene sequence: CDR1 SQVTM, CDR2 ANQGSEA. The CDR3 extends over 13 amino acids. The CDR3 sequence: CSVEDRDSETQYF. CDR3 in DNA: TGCAGCGTTGAAGATCGAGACTCGGAGACCCAGTACTTC.

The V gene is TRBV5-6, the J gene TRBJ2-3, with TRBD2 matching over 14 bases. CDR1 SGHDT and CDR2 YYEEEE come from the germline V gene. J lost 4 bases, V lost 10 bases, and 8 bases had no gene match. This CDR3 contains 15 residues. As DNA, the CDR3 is TGTGCCGGCTCGACTAGCGGGAGGGCGGCAGATACGCAGTATTTT. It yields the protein CAGSTSGRAADTQYF.

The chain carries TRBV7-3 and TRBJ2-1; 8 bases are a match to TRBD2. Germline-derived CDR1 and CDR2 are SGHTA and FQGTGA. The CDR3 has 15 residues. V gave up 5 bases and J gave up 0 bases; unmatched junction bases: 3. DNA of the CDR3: TGTGCCAGCAGCGTTAGCGGGGTCTCCTACAATGAGCAGTTCTTC. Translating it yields CASSVSGVSYNEQFF. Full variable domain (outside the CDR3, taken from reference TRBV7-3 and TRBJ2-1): GAGVSQTPSNKVTEKGKYVELRCDPISGHTALYWYRQSLGQGPEFLIYFQGTGAADDSGLPNDRFFAVRPEGSVSTLKIQRTERGDSAVYLCASSVSGVSYNEQFFGPGTRLTVL.

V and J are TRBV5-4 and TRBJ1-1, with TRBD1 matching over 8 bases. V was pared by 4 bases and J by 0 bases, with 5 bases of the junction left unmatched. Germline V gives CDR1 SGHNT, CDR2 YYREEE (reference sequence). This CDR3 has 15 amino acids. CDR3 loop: CASSTQTGVNTEAFF. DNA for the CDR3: TGTGCCAGCAGCACCCAGACAGGGGTGAACACTGAAGCTTTCTTT.

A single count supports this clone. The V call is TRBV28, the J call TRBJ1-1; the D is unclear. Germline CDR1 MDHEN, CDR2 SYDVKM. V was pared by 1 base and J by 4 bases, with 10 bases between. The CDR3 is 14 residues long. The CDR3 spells CASSLLGSRTEAFF. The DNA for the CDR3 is TGTGCCAGCAGTTTATTAGGGAGTCGCACTGAAGCTTTCTTT.

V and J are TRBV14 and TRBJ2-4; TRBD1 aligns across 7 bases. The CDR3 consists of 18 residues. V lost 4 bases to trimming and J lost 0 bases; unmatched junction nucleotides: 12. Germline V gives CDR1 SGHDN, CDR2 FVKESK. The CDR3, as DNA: TGTGCCAGCAGCCCCGCGCGACAGGGTTCCCTAGCCAAAAACATTCAGTACTTC. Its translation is CASSPARQGSLAKNIQYF. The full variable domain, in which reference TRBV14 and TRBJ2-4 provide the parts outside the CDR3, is EAGVTQFPSHSVIEKGQTVTLRCDPISGHDNLYWYRRVMGKEIKFLLHFVKESKQDESGMPNNRFLAERTGGTYSTLKVQPAELEDSGVYFCASSPARQGSLAKNIQYFGAGTRLSVL.

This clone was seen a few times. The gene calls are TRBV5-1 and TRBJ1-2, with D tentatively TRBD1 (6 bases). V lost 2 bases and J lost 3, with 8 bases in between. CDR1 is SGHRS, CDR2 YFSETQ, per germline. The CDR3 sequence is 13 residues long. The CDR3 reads CASSLRTDYGYTF. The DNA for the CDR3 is TGCGCCAGCAGCTTACGGACAGACTATGGCTACACCTTC.

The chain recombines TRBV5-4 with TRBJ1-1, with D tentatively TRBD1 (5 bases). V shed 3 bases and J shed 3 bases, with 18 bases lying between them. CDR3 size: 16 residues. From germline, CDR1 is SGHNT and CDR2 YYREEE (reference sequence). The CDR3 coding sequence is TGTGCCAGCAGCTCACTCGGACATGGGGATGACACTGAAGCTTTCTTT. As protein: CASSSLGHGDDTEAFF.

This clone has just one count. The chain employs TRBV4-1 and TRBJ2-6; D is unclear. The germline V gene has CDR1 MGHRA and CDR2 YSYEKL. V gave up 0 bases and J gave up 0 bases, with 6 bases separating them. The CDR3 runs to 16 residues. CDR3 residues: CASSQERSSGANVLTF. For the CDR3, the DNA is TGCGCCAGCAGCCAAGAAAGGAGCTCTGGGGCCAACGTCCTGACTTTC.

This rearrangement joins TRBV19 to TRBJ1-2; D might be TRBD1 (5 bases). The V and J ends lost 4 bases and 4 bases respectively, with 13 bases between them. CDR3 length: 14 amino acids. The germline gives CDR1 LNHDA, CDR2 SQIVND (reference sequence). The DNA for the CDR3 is TGTGCCAGTAGTACTCCAGGGTTCCCCTATGGCTACACCTTC. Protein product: CASSTPGFPYGYTF.

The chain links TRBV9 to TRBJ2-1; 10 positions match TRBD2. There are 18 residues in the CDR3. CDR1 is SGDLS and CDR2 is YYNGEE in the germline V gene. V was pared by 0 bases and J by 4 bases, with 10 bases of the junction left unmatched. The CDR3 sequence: CASSVVGASGSPYNEQFF. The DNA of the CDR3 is TGTGCCAGCAGCGTAGTGGGGGCTAGCGGGAGTCCATACAATGAGCAGTTCTTC.

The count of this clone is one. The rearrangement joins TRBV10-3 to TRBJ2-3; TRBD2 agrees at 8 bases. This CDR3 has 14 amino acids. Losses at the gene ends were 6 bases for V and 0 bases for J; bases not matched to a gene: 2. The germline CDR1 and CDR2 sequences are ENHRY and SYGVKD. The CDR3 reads CAIRQRESTDTQYF. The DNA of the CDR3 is TGTGCCATCAGACAGCGGGAGAGCACAGATACGCAGTATTTT.

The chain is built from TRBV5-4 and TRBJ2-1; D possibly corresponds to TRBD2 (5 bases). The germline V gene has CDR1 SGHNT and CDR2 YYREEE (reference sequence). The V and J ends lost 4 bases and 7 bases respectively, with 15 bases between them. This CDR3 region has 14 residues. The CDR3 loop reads CASSHPDRGNEQFF. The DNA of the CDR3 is TGTGCCAGCAGCCATCCGGATCGAGGGAATGAGCAGTTCTTC.

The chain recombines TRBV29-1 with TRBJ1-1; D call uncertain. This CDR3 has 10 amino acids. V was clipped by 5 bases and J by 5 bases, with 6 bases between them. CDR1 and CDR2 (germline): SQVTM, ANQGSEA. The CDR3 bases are TGCAGCGTTCACGGTACTGAAGCTTTCTTT. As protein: CSVHGTEAFF.

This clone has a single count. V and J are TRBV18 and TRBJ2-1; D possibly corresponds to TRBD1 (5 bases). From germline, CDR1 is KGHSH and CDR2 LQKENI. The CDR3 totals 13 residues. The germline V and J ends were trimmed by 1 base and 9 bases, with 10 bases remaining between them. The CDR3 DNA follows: TGTGCCAGCTCACCACTTCGGACACCTGAGCAGTTCTTC. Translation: CASSPLRTPEQFF.

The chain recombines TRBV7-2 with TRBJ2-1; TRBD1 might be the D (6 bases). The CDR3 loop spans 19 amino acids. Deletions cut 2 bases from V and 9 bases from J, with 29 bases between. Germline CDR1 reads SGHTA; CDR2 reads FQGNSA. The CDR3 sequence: CASSLSIGAGGGRWSEQFF. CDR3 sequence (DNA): TGTGCCAGCAGCTTAAGTATTGGGGCTGGGGGCGGTCGGTGGTCTGAGCAGTTCTTC.

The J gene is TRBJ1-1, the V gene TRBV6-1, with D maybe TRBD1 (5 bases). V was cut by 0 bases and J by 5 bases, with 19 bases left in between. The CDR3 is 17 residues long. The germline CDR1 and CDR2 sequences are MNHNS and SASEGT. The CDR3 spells CASSEAGGADSGTEAFF. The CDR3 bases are TGTGCCAGCAGTGAAGCGGGAGGGGCGGATTCAGGGACTGAAGCTTTCTTT.

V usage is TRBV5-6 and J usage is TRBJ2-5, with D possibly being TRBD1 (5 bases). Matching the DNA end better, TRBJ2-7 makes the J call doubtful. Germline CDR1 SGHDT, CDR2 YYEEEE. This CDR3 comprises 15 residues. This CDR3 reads CASSLIGDPSYEQYF. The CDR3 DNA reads TGTGCCAGCAGCTTGATAGGGGATCCATCCTACGAGCAGTACTTC.

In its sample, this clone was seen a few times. CDR3 bases: TGTGCCAGCAGCCAAGCGGTGTCCTACGAGCAGTACTTC. This gives the protein CASSQAVSYEQYF. This rearrangement joins TRBV7-3 to TRBJ2-7, with D possibly matching TRBD2 (5 bases). This CDR3 contains 13 residues. Trimming took off 5 bases at V and 1 base at J, with 9 bases between the two ends. CDR1 is SGHTA, CDR2 FQGTGA, per germline.